A selection of T cell receptor beta chains follows, all from one sample in a study of breast tumors, draining lymph nodes, adjacent tissues. TCRdb used MiXCR to reprocess the multiplex PCR reads, holding one entry per CDR3 protein. This table has about 89,000 distinct CDR3 sequences, approximately 28% appearing once. The sequenced sample was axillary lymph node tissue. Source of these receptors: a female donor with breast cancer. Some clones in this sample may be carry-over from other donors' samples. The CDR3 runs from the conserved cysteine through the conserved F or W. D genes are given only for firm matches. Size is stated for part of the rows, as once, few or many counts, or as a class when the clone is expanded.

>TRBV11-2|TRBJ2-7|TRBD1|many
TGTGCCAGCAGCTCACAGGGGTACGGCTACGAGCAGTACTTC
CASSSQGYGYEQYF
>TRBV19|TRBJ2-3|NA|NA
TGTGCCAGTAGTATGGGGGTGGCAGATACGCAGTATTTT
CASSMGVADTQYF
>TRBV15|TRBJ2-3|TRBD1|NA
TGTGCCACCAGCAGAGGGACAGGGTTTGACACAGATACGCAGTATTTT
CATSRGTGFDTDTQYF
>TRBV10-2|TRBJ2-1|TRBD2|many
TGCGCCAGCAGACAAACTAGCGGCGGTGAGCAGTTCTTC
CASRQTSGGEQFF
>TRBV6-1|TRBJ1-1|TRBD1|NA
TGTGCCAGCACAGCAACAGGGGGAATCACTGAAGCTTTCTTT
CASTATGGITEAFF
>TRBV20-1|TRBJ2-1|NA|NA
TGCAGTGCTTTACCCGGGATTCGGGACGGAAACAATGAGCAGTTCTTC
CSALPGIRDGNNEQFF
>TRBV20-1|TRBJ1-5|NA|NA
TGCAGTGTCCCGGGGGGGCGACCCCAGCATTTT
CSVPGGRPQHF
>TRBV20-1|TRBJ2-2|NA|NA
TGCAGTGCCTATAACAGGGCGTCCACCGGGGGGCTGTCTTTT
CSAYNRASTGGLSF
>TRBV20-1|TRBJ2-4|NA|many
TGCAGTTCCCAAAGTAGGGACTCTTATCCTTCAGGTGACGAAAACATTCAGTACTTC
CSSQSRDSYPSGDENIQYF
>TRBV7-2|TRBJ2-5|NA|once
TGTGCCAGCAGCTTAGCGGGAATAGAGACCCAGTACTTC
CASSLAGIETQYF
>TRBV5-6|TRBJ1-2|NA|many
TGTGCCAGCAGCTTGGCGGCGAGGGGCTACACCTTC
CASSLAARGYTF
>TRBV6-4|TRBJ2-1|TRBD2|many
TGTGCCAGCAGTGATATGGCGGGAGGGCCCGCTGAGCAGTTCTTC
CASSDMAGGPAEQFF
>TRBV28|TRBJ1-1|NA|NA
TGTGCCAGCAGTTCCAAAGTCGGCTTTAGCACTGAAGCTTTCTTT
CASSSKVGFSTEAFF
>TRBV28|TRBJ2-1|TRBD2|few
TGTGCCAGCAGTCCCCCCCTAGCGGGAGCTGCAGAGCAGTTCTTC
CASSPPLAGAAEQFF
>TRBV11-2|TRBJ2-7|TRBD1|many
TGTGCCAGCAGCTTCGGGACAGGGCGCTACGAGCAGTACTTC
CASSFGTGRYEQYF
>TRBV6-5|TRBJ2-6|NA|few
TGTGCCAGCAGTCACTCATTAGGGACTGGGGCCAACGTCCTGACTTTC
CASSHSLGTGANVLTF
>TRBV28|TRBJ2-7|TRBD1|many
TGTGCCAGCAGTTCCCTCTCGACAGGGACAGGAGAGCAGTACTTC
CASSSLSTGTGEQYF
>TRBV4-3|TRBJ1-1|NA|few
TGCGCCAGCAGCCAAACCTGGACCGGTTCAACTGAAGCTTTCTTT
CASSQTWTGSTEAFF
>TRBV20-1|TRBJ1-5|TRBD1|NA
TGCAGTGCTGCACAGGGGTATGTGGGTCAGCCCCAGCATTTT
CSAAQGYVGQPQHF
>TRBV20-1|TRBJ2-5|TRBD2|many
TGCAGTGCTAGAGTACTAGCGGGAGATACAGAGACCCAGTACTTC
CSARVLAGDTETQYF
>TRBV9|TRBJ1-3|TRBD1|NA
TGTGCCAGCGGCGTAACCGGGACAGGGTATGGAGACACCATATATTTT
CASGVTGTGYGDTIYF
>TRBV29-1|TRBJ2-5|NA|many
TGCAGCGTTGGTCTGGGAGAGACCCAGTACTTC
CSVGLGETQYF
>TRBV19|TRBJ1-1|NA|NA
TGTGCCAGTAGTACTCAGGTGGGTGTCACTGAAGCTTTCTTT
CASSTQVGVTEAFF
>TRBV19|TRBJ1-1|TRBD1|NA
TGTGCCAGTAGCATACCGTATCGGGACAGGGCGAACACTGAAGCTTTCTTT
CASSIPYRDRANTEAFF
>TRBV5-5|TRBJ2-3|NA|many
TGTGCCAGCAGCCATGGACGGATTAGCACAGATACGCAGTATTTT
CASSHGRISTDTQYF
>TRBV12-3/TRBV12-4|TRBJ2-6|TRBD2|many
TGTGCCAGCAGGACTAGCGGTTACTCTGGGGCCAACGTCCTGACTTTC
CASRTSGYSGANVLTF
>TRBV11-2|TRBJ2-1|NA|many
TGTGCCAGCAGCTTAGAACCATACAATGAGCAGTTCTTC
CASSLEPYNEQFF
>TRBV6-5|TRBJ1-1|NA|NA
TGTGCCAGCAGTTACTCGGGCATTGAAGCTTTCTTT
CASSYSGIEAFF
>TRBV12-3/TRBV12-4|TRBJ2-7|NA|once
TGTGCCAGCAGTTTCCTCATCGACGGGGTGTACGAGCAGTACTTC
CASSFLIDGVYEQYF
>TRBV6-2/TRBV6-3|TRBJ2-7|NA|many
TGTGCCAGCAGTCACTCGGACCTCCCCTACGAGCAGTACTTC
CASSHSDLPYEQYF
>TRBV28|TRBJ1-5|NA|many
TGTGCCAGCAGTTTGTATTACAGGGCTAGCAATCAGCCCCAGCATTTT
CASSLYYRASNQPQHF
>TRBV24-1|TRBJ2-7|TRBD2|NA
TGTGCCACCAGTGACCGGACTAGCGTAGGACAGTTCAACGAGCAGTACTTC
CATSDRTSVGQFNEQYF
>TRBV6-2/TRBV6-3|TRBJ1-5|NA|many
TGTGCCAGCAGTGATCCTCTAAGGGCAGGACAGCCCCAGCATTTT
CASSDPLRAGQPQHF
>TRBV6-5|TRBJ1-2|NA|NA
TGTGCCAGCAGTAAGGTCGCGACCCGGGGGAATGGCTACACCTTC
CASSKVATRGNGYTF
>TRBV10-2|TRBJ1-2|NA|few
TGCGCCAGCAGTGAGTCGGTGGCAGGTGCCTATGGCTACACCTTC
CASSESVAGAYGYTF
>TRBV5-6|TRBJ2-3|NA|many
TGTGCCAGCAGCTTGGTAGAGACAGATACGCAGTATTTT
CASSLVETDTQYF
>TRBV29-1|TRBJ2-1|TRBD2|NA
TGCGGCGTTGTCTGGCGGGAGGGTCTTAATGAGCAGTTCTTC
CGVVWREGLNEQFF
>TRBV6-2/TRBV6-3|TRBJ1-4|NA|many
TGTGCCAGCAGTTCTACGGGGCAGCATAATGAAAAACTGTTTTTT
CASSSTGQHNEKLFF
>TRBV24-1|TRBJ2-1|TRBD2|many
TGTGCCACCAGTGAAAGCGGGAGGGCCTACAATGAGCAGTTCTTC
CATSESGRAYNEQFF
>TRBV7-2|TRBJ2-6|NA|once
TGTGCCAGCAGCGTTACTAGCATTGGGGCCAACGTCCTGACTTTC
CASSVTSIGANVLTF
>TRBV2|TRBJ2-1|TRBD2|many
TGTGCCAGCAGTGACGCACTAGCGGGTGAGCAGTTCTTC
CASSDALAGEQFF
>TRBV20-1|TRBJ2-1|NA|NA
TGCAGTGCTGGACAGCGGACCCTTAGCAATGAGCAGCTCTTC
CSAGQRTLSNEQLF
>TRBV5-4|TRBJ2-5|NA|NA
NA
CASSLEVYICSALLAESQETQYF
>TRBV5-1|TRBJ1-1|NA|few
TGCGCCAGCAGCTTGGGGCAGGGGTGGACTGAAGCTTTCTTT
CASSLGQGWTEAFF
>TRBV7-9|TRBJ2-5|TRBD1|many
TGTGCCAGCAACCATCCCCCGGGACAGGGAGGTTTTCGACAAGAGACCCAGTACTTC
CASNHPPGQGGFRQETQYF